The 30 T cell receptor beta chains presented below share a single source sample, sequenced in a study of blood T cells in healthy people across ages (dated by TCRdb to 2013 to 2016). The library was obtained by 5' RACE. Reads for this sample came from an Illumina HiSeq 2500. A second about 7 to 12 cycle PCR used a sample-barcoded 5' primer and a J-beta primer mix. TCRdb itself trimmed the public reads at Q25 with fastp, ran MiXCR and retained productive beta chains. Every entry covers one CDR3 protein and lists the most common genes and DNA from its rows. This sample lists some 1.4 million distinct CDR3 sequences; 42% were detected once. The ten most abundant clones make up roughly 7.9% of the sample. The sequenced sample was blood. The receptors come from a woman younger than 35 in good health.

The V and J genes are TRBV3-1 and TRBJ1-2; D not resolved. This CDR3 comprises 15 residues. Germline V gene lookup returns CDR1 LGHDT and CDR2 YNNKEL (reference sequence). The germline V and J ends were trimmed by 1 base and 8 bases, with 17 bases remaining between them. CDR3 DNA: TGTGCCAGCAGCCAAGTCGGAGGGCCCTCGGGGGGCTACACCTTC. Its protein is CASSQVGGPSGGYTF. The complete variable domain, with remaining parts taken from reference TRBV3-1 and TRBJ1-2, reads DTAVSQTPKYLVTQMGNDKSIKCEQNLGHDTMYWYKQDSKKFLKIMFSYNNKELIINETVPNRFSPKSPDKAHLNLHINSLELGDSAVYFCASSQVGGPSGGYTFGSGTRLTVV.

In regard to this clonotype: This may be a read error, as it is one base from a much larger clone. This rearrangement joins TRBV4-1 to TRBJ2-6; a possible D gene is TRBD2 (6 bases). This CDR3 comprises 16 residues. Germline V lookup: CDR1 MGHRA, CDR2 YSYEKL. V was clipped by 7 bases and J by 0 bases, with 13 bases between them. Here the CDR3 reads CASNLGGSSGANVLTF. The CDR3 DNA reads TGCGCCAGCAACCTCGGGGGTTCCTCTGGGGCCAACGTCCTGACTTTC.

There are a few counts of this clonotype. The chain carries TRBV28 and TRBJ2-7; TRBD2 matches 7 bases. The CDR3 has 17 residues. V was clipped by 7 bases and J by 4 bases; unmatched bases: 19. The germline CDR1 and CDR2 sequences are MDHEN and SYDVKM. The CDR3 spells CASTDPGLEIPDYEQYF. The CDR3 bases are TGTGCCAGCACTGACCCCGGACTAGAGATACCCGATTACGAGCAGTACTTC.

The chain is built from TRBV10-3 and TRBJ1-1, with D perhaps matching TRBD1 (5 bases). The CDR3 consists of 14 residues. In germline, CDR1 is ENHRY, CDR2 SYGVKD. Trimming stripped 0 bases from V and 11 bases from J, with 16 bases between. CDR3 sequence (DNA): TGTGCCATCAGTGAGTCGAAGGGAGGGGTCGGGGCTTTCTTT. It is translated as CAISESKGGVGAFF.

This sequence joins TRBV6-6 and TRBJ1-5; 7 bases are a match to TRBD1. V was pared by 5 bases and J by 7 bases, with 5 bases of the junction left unmatched. CDR1 MNHNY and CDR2 SVGAGI come from the germline V gene (reference sequence). The CDR3 is made up of 13 amino acids. Here the CDR3 DNA reads TGTGCCAGCAGTCGGGACAGCTGGCAGCCCCAGCATTTT. Its protein product is CASSRDSWQPQHF.

The chain couples TRBV4-1 to TRBJ2-5; TRBD2 agrees at 13 bases. The end of the DNA aligns better with TRBJ2-7, so the J call may be wrong. The CDR3 extends over 18 amino acids. CDR1 and CDR2 from the germline V gene are MGHRA and YSYEKL. This CDR3 is CASSQDDVTSGGTREQYF. For the CDR3, the DNA is TGCGCCAGCAGCCAAGATGATGTGACTAGCGGGGGGACGCGCGAGCAGTACTTC.

J is TRBJ1-4 and V is TRBV20-1, with D uncertain. Germline CDR1 reads DFQATT; CDR2 reads SNEGSKA (reference sequence). Trimming removed 0 bases at V and 8 bases at J, with 13 bases between. The CDR3 loop spans 14 amino acids. This CDR3 is CSARDGSSLEKLFF. For the CDR3, the DNA is TGCAGTGCTAGAGATGGCAGCTCACTCGAAAAACTGTTTTTT.

This clonotype was observed a few times. V is TRBV5-1 and J is TRBJ1-4; weak D call: TRBD1 (5 bases). V was clipped by 0 bases and J by 8 bases, with 11 bases between them. The CDR3 covers 14 residues. Per the germline V gene, CDR1 is SGHRS and CDR2 is YFSETQ. CDR3 in amino acids: CASSLGQKEEKLFF. The CDR3 nucleotides are TGCGCCAGCAGCTTGGGACAGAAGGAGGAAAAACTGTTTTTT. Drawing the rest from reference TRBV5-1 and TRBJ1-4, the complete variable domain is KAGVTQTPRYLIKTRGQQVTLSCSPISGHRSVSWYQQTPGQGLQFLFEYFSETQRNKGNFPGRFSGRQFSNSRSEMNVSTLELGDSALYLCASSLGQKEEKLFFGSGTQLSVL.

This clonotype turned up a few times. CDR3 residues: CASSPHGAGGQTDTQYF. CDR3 coding DNA: TGTGCCAGCAGCCCCCACGGGGCGGGAGGGCAAACAGATACGCAGTATTTT. The rearrangement links TRBV7-2 to TRBJ2-3, with 9 bases that match TRBD2. CDR3 length: 17 amino acids. The V segment lost 5 bases and the J segment 3 bases; nucleotides outside the gene matches: 12. Per germline, CDR1 SGHTA and CDR2 FQGNSA. Supplemented by reference TRBV7-2 and TRBJ2-3, the full variable domain reads GAGVSQSPSNKVTEKGKDVELRCDPISGHTALYWYRQSLGQGLEFLIYFQGNSAPDKSGLPSDRFSAERTGGSVSTLTIQRTQQEDSAVYLCASSPHGAGGQTDTQYFGPGTRLTVL.

The rearrangement links TRBV3-1 to TRBJ2-3, with 10 positions matching TRBD1. After removal of 6 bases from V and 3 bases from J, the junction contained 3 bases not matched to a gene. The CDR3 length is 14 residues. Germline loops: CDR1 LGHDT, CDR2 YNNKEL (reference sequence). The CDR3 is CASRDRGVTDTQYF. The CDR3 coding sequence is TGTGCCAGCAGGGACAGGGGGGTAACAGATACGCAGTATTTT.

This clonotype has only a few counts. The chain couples TRBV7-9 to TRBJ1-1; D remains ambiguous. Trimming stripped 5 bases from V and 5 bases from J, with 9 bases between. The germline V gene has CDR1 SEHNR and CDR2 FQNEAQ (reference sequence). The CDR3 extends over 12 amino acids. The CDR3 spells CASSPYLTEAFF. In DNA form, the CDR3 reads TGTGCCAGCAGCCCCTATCTAACTGAAGCTTTCTTT.

V usage is TRBV29-1 and J usage is TRBJ2-7; TRBD2 aligns across 12 bases. The germline CDR1 and CDR2 sequences are SQVTM and ANQGSEA. This CDR3 has 15 residues. The junction had 5 bases not matched to a gene; V was cut back by 4 bases and J by 1 base. The CDR3 is CSVGLAGERSYEQYF. The DNA for the CDR3 is TGCAGCGTTGGACTAGCGGGAGAGCGTTCCTACGAGCAGTACTTC.

The rearrangement links TRBV20-1 to TRBJ2-7, with 7 bases identical to TRBD2. Germline V gene lookup returns CDR1 DFQATT and CDR2 SNEGSKA (reference sequence). The CDR3 consists of 12 residues. V lost 1 base to trimming and J lost 12 bases; unmatched junction nucleotides: 9. The CDR3 is CSARVTSAGLYF. CDR3 sequence (DNA): TGCAGTGCTAGAGTCACTAGCGCGGGTCTGTACTTC.

The V and J genes are TRBV6-6 and TRBJ2-5; possibly TRBD2 for D (6 bases). This CDR3 region has 15 residues. V lost 2 bases to trimming and J lost 5 bases, with 15 bases between them. Germline loops: CDR1 MNHNY, CDR2 SVGAGI (reference sequence). The CDR3 sequence: CASSYQAGWRETQYF. In DNA, the CDR3 is TGTGCCAGCAGTTACCAGGCGGGGTGGAGGGAGACCCAGTACTTC.

This clonotype was counted a few times. This chain joins TRBV2 and TRBJ2-1; the match to TRBD2 covers 8 bases. V shed 3 bases, J shed 4 bases, and the junction held 5 bases outside the gene matches. This CDR3 has 15 residues. Germline V gene data show CDR1 as SNHLY and CDR2 as FYNNEI. CDR3 amino acids: CASSDEAGGYNEQFF. The CDR3 DNA follows: TGTGCCAGCAGTGATGAGGCGGGAGGTTACAATGAGCAGTTCTTC.

This clonotype was counted only a few times. The chain couples TRBV3-1 to TRBJ1-6; 9 nucleotides match TRBD1. The junction had 6 bases not matched to a gene; V was cut back by 4 bases and J by 5 bases. The CDR3 is 16 residues long. Germline V CDR1 and CDR2: LGHDT, YNNKEL (reference sequence). The CDR3 DNA reads as TGTGCCAGCAGCCGAACACAGGGGGCGGATAATTCACCCCTCCACTTT. As protein: CASSRTQGADNSPLHF.

The chain couples TRBV9 to TRBJ2-3; 7 positions agree with TRBD1. This CDR3 comprises 16 residues. V lost 4 bases and J lost 2; bases outside the gene matches: 10. CDR1 is SGDLS, CDR2 YYNGEE, per germline. The CDR3 bases are TGTGCCAGCAGCCCCATCCAGGACAGGCTCACAGATACGCAGTATTTT. This codes for CASSPIQDRLTDTQYF.

A few counts support this clonotype. The rearrangement uses TRBV20-1 and TRBJ2-7; 10 bases align to TRBD1. Trimming took 4 bases from V and 3 from J; bases not matched to a gene: 9. CDR3 length equals 15 residues. Germline lookup yields CDR1 DFQATT and CDR2 SNEGSKA (reference sequence). The CDR3 DNA is TGCAGTGCTAACCCCCACGGGACAGGGGACTACGAGCAGTACTTC. Protein sequence: CSANPHGTGDYEQYF.

In this sample, this clonotype turned up a few times. The chain links TRBV6-1 to TRBJ2-1; weak D call: TRBD1 (6 bases). The germline V gene encodes CDR1 MNHNS and CDR2 SASEGT. This CDR3 is 13 amino acids long. V lost 3 bases and J 14 bases, leaving 17 bases between the germline ends. This CDR3 is CASSDNTGGGKFF. CDR3 DNA: TGTGCCAGCAGTGATAACACTGGGGGCGGTAAGTTCTTC.

The sample holds a few counts of this clonotype. The CDR3 DNA sequence: TGCGCCAGCAGAAGGGACACCTCGAGCACAGATACGCAGTATTTT. Protein product: CASRRDTSSTDTQYF. The J gene is TRBJ2-3, the V gene TRBV5-1, with D tentatively TRBD1 (6 bases). The V end lost 5 bases, the J end lost 0 bases, and 13 bases lay between the germline ends. In germline, CDR1 is SGHRS, CDR2 YFSETQ. This CDR3 has 15 residues.

The chain joins TRBV9 to TRBJ1-2, with 8 positions matching TRBD1. The CDR3 consists of 14 residues. The germline V gene has CDR1 SGDLS and CDR2 YYNGEE. Trimming took 2 bases from V and 3 from J; bases not matched to a gene: 3. In DNA, the CDR3 is TGTGCCAGCAGCGTGAAGGACAGGGACTATGGCTACACCTTC. Amino acid sequence: CASSVKDRDYGYTF.

This chain links TRBV18 with TRBJ2-7; 15 bases align to TRBD2. V gave up 3 bases and J gave up 5 bases; unmatched junction bases: 5. Germline V gives CDR1 KGHSH, CDR2 LQKENI. The CDR3 consists of 16 residues. CDR3 region: CASSPAGLAGGDEQYF. CDR3 bases: TGTGCCAGCTCACCGGCGGGACTAGCGGGGGGAGACGAGCAGTACTTC.

The CDR3 loop reads CASSWSGDLRRGYTF. The CDR3 nucleotides read TGTGCCAGCAGTTGGTCAGGCGATCTCCGTCGTGGCTACACCTTC. The chain carries TRBV27 and TRBJ1-2; no reliable D call. The CDR3 is made up of 15 amino acids. Germline CDR1 reads MNHEY; CDR2 reads SMNVEV (reference sequence). The V and J ends lost 4 bases and 7 bases respectively, with 19 bases between them.

This clonotype has more than one count but fewer than ten. The rearrangement joins TRBV20-1 to TRBJ2-3; D assignment may be TRBD1 or TRBD2 (5 bases each). Per the germline V gene, CDR1 is DFQATT and CDR2 is SNEGSKA (reference sequence). Trimming took 2 bases from V and 8 from J, leaving 20 bases between them. This CDR3 has 15 residues. The CDR3 DNA sequence: TGCAGTGCTAGATGGGACCCGCTAAGAAAGGTTACGCAGTATTTT. As protein: CSARWDPLRKVTQYF.

The rearrangement joins TRBV20-1 to TRBJ2-4, with 8 bases that match TRBD2. The CDR3 spans 15 residues. V lost 0 bases and J lost 13; bases outside the gene matches: 14. Germline V gene data show CDR1 as DFQATT and CDR2 as SNEGSKA (reference sequence). This CDR3 is CSAREGSGEYNEQYF. The CDR3 DNA is TGCAGTGCTAGAGAAGGTAGCGGGGAATACAATGAGCAGTACTTC.

The genes are TRBV6-1 and TRBJ1-2; 9 bases line up with TRBD1. Unmatched junction bases numbered 17, after V lost 5 bases and J lost 7 bases. CDR1 and CDR2 from the germline V gene are MNHNS and SASEGT. The CDR3 is made up of 17 amino acids. CDR3 sequence (DNA): TGTGCCAGCAGTAAACACAGGGGGCAAGGAGGAGGTGGTGGCTACACCTTC. Its protein product is CASSKHRGQGGGGGYTF.

V and J are TRBV4-1 and TRBJ1-5; D perhaps matches TRBD1 (5 bases). V was shortened by 0 bases and J by 2 bases, with 5 bases between the two germline ends. The CDR3 runs to 14 residues. Per germline, CDR1 MGHRA and CDR2 YSYEKL. The CDR3 sequence is CASSQEGGNQPQHF. As DNA, the CDR3 is TGCGCCAGCAGCCAAGAAGGGGGCAATCAGCCCCAGCATTTT.

This clonotype was counted between two and nine times. The J gene is TRBJ2-5, the V gene TRBV11-2, with D maybe TRBD2 (5 bases). This CDR3 is 14 amino acids long. Germline lookup yields CDR1 SGHAT and CDR2 FQNNGV. Deletions cut 7 bases from V and 1 base from J, with 13 bases between. For the CDR3, the DNA is TGTGCCAGCACCTCCGGGCGGGCCCAAGAGACCCAGTACTTC. Translating it yields CASTSGRAQETQYF.

In its sample, this clonotype was seen a few times. The junction departs from the called germline gene at one end, perhaps through a read error. The CDR3 reads CASNGRSAGANALTF. In nucleotides, the CDR3 is TGTGCCAGCAACGGTCGATCGGCTGGGGCCAACGCCCTGACTTTC. The rearrangement uses TRBV2 and TRBJ2-6; the D gene is possibly TRBD1 (5 bases). The CDR3 has 15 amino acids. Germline V gives CDR1 SNHLY, CDR2 FYNNEI.

The rearrangement links TRBV6-2 or TRBV6-3 to TRBJ1-2, with D uncertain. The V end was cut by 2 bases, the J end by 7 bases, with 17 bases between. CDR3 length: 15 residues. Germline CDR1 is MNHEY and CDR2 is SVGEGT. As DNA, the CDR3 is TGTGCCAGCAGTTACAGTGGATCGCGGCAGCGTGGCTACACCTTC. Encoded protein: CASSYSGSRQRGYTF.